The clone carrying this T cell receptor beta chain came up a few times. This entry belongs to a study of OX40 agonist ivuxolimab in advanced cancers. Libraries were prepared by immunoSEQ multiplex PCR; TCRdb keeps only in-frame clonotypes and omits some of them. Found here are approximately 60,000 clones, around 90% of them singletons; the top ten hold roughly 10%. Germline-derived CDR1 and CDR2 are SGHNT and YENEEA. The length of the CDR3 is 12 residues. Trimming pared 6 bases from V and 11 bases from J, leaving 16 bases between. This receptor was taken from an adult with an advanced solid tumor such as melanoma, head and neck, liver or kidney cancer. The chain carries TRBV11-3 and TRBJ1-1; D uncertain. This material consisted of CD4+ or CD8+ T cells sorted from blood, taken in a trial of the OX40 agonist ivuxolimab. The CDR3 DNA follows: TGTGCCAGCAGAGAAGGGTGGGGAGAGGCTTTCTTT. It specifies CASREGWGEAFF.